This T cell receptor beta chain emerged from a study of chemoradiotherapy in HPV16-positive cancers. Background on the study: Candidate HPV-specific T-cell clones and common TCR motifs came from functional assays in two HPV16-positive patients. Study results and caveats: HPV-responsive T-cell expansion during chemoradiotherapy was linked to improved recurrence-free survival in HPV16-positive patients. Candidate HPV-specific clones and E7-related TCR motifs grew in tumor during treatment.

This clone has just one count. The antigen is undetermined. The germline V and J ends were trimmed by 1 base and 4 bases, with 9 bases remaining between them. The length of the CDR3 is 14 residues. CDR1 is SGHDT, CDR2 YYEEEE, per germline. Clones were read by immunoSEQ multiplex PCR, and TCRdb kept only the in-frame ones, dropping some. Of around 15,000 clones in the sample, more than 75% were seen once. The rearrangement joins TRBV5-6 to TRBJ2-1; D is unresolved. The TCR comes from a human donor with HPV-associated anogenital cancer. The biological material was taken from a patient who underwent chemoradiotherapy. CDR3 in DNA: TGTGCCAGCAGCTTGTTGGCAGTTTACAATGAGCAGTTCTTC. Translated, it gives CASSLLAVYNEQFF. Supplemented by reference TRBV5-6 and TRBJ2-1, the full variable domain reads DAGVTQSPTHLIKTRGQQVTLRCSPKSGHDTVSWYQQALGQGPQFIFQYYEEEERQRGNFPDRFSGHQFPNYSSELNVNALLLGDSALYLCASSLLAVYNEQFFGPGTRLTVL.